These 25 T cell receptor beta chains share one sample of origin, sequenced in a study of CD8 T cells in ankylosing spondylitis. Study-level findings and limits: Blood from ankylosing spondylitis patients appeared to carry a characteristic roughly 8-variant TCR beta motif.

Their recognized antigens are unknown. TCRdb independently ran MiXCR on the 5' RACE reads; one entry per CDR3 protein. In the table there are 800,000 to 900,000 distinct CDR3 sequences, about an eighth of which are singletons. Material: blood, either unsorted or a sorted T cell fraction (not recorded which). The source of these receptors is a male donor with ankylosing spondylitis.

The chain has TRBV5-1 and TRBJ2-1; 10 bases agree with TRBD2. Germline V lookup: CDR1 SGHRS, CDR2 YFSETQ. V gave up 2 bases and J gave up 5 bases; unmatched junction bases: 7. The CDR3 extends over 16 amino acids. The CDR3 loop reads CASSLARTSGHNEQFF. CDR3 DNA sequence: TGCGCCAGCAGCTTAGCTCGGACTAGCGGACACAATGAGCAGTTCTTC. Full variable domain (outside the CDR3, taken from reference TRBV5-1 and TRBJ2-1): KAGVTQTPRYLIKTRGQQVTLSCSPISGHRSVSWYQQTPGQGLQFLFEYFSETQRNKGNFPGRFSGRQFSNSRSEMNVSTLELGDSALYLCASSLARTSGHNEQFFGPGTRLTVL.

The chain is built from TRBV12-3 or TRBV12-4 and TRBJ1-2; no clear D gene. V lost 10 bases to trimming and J lost 2 bases, with 17 bases between them. CDR3 length: 14 residues. The CDR3 DNA reads TGTGCCACCCAAGCGGCCGCTCAAAACTATGGCTACACCTTC. This sequence encodes CATQAAAQNYGYTF.

This clonotype was observed at least ten times. The genes are TRBV20-1 and TRBJ1-1, with D unclear. The germline V gene encodes CDR1 DFQATT and CDR2 SNEGSKA (reference sequence). The CDR3 is 11 amino acids. Trimming removed 5 bases from V and 6 bases from J, with 10 bases in between. The CDR3: CSAPGPAEAFF. The CDR3 bases are TGCAGTGCTCCCGGCCCAGCTGAAGCTTTCTTT.

The genes are TRBV20-1 and TRBJ1-4, with TRBD1 matching 11 bases. This CDR3 comprises 14 residues. Germline CDR1 DFQATT, CDR2 SNEGSKA (reference sequence). Losses at the gene ends were 6 bases for V and 10 bases for J; bases not matched to a gene: 10. The chain's CDR3 is CSAITGTGGSKLFF. The DNA of the CDR3 is TGCAGTGCCATCACCGGGACAGGGGGGTCAAAACTGTTTTTT.

The chain links TRBV9 to TRBJ2-1, with TRBD2 matching 12 bases. Germline V CDR1 and CDR2: SGDLS, YYNGEE. Trimming took 4 bases from V and 2 from J; bases not matched to a gene: 4. The CDR3 runs to 16 residues. This chain's CDR3 is CASSWTSGVAYNEQFF. CDR3 in DNA: TGTGCCAGCAGCTGGACTAGCGGGGTTGCCTACAATGAGCAGTTCTTC.

Only a few counts were recorded for this clonotype. The chain recombines TRBV10-1 with TRBJ2-1; 12 nucleotides line up with TRBD2. CDR3 length equals 18 residues. Germline V CDR1 and CDR2: WNHNN, SYGVQD (reference sequence). With V trimmed by 4 bases and J by 8 bases, 15 bases remained unmatched. The chain's CDR3 is CASSGGTSGPNSLHEQFF. The CDR3 region has the DNA TGCGCCAGCAGTGGCGGGACTAGCGGGCCGAACTCCTTACATGAGCAGTTCTTC.

This clonotype was counted many times. The chain links TRBV29-1 to TRBJ1-1; D ambiguous. The CDR3 loop spans 11 amino acids. Trimming took 3 bases from V and 2 from J, leaving 4 bases between them. Germline V gene data show CDR1 as SQVTM and CDR2 as ANQGSEA. The chain's CDR3 is CSVETNTEAFF. Written as DNA, the CDR3 is TGCAGCGTTGAGACAAACACTGAAGCTTTCTTT.

This clonotype was detected a few times. J is TRBJ2-7 and V is TRBV20-1; 9 bases map to TRBD2. Trimming took 6 bases from V and 3 from J; bases not matched to a gene: 15. Germline assignment: CDR1 DFQATT and CDR2 SNEGSKA (reference sequence). The CDR3 covers 16 residues. The CDR3 here is CSADGRGGRTLYEQYF. The CDR3 DNA follows: TGCAGTGCCGACGGGCGGGGGGGCCGAACCCTCTACGAGCAGTACTTC.

The V and J genes are TRBV9 and TRBJ2-1; D may be TRBD1 or TRBD2 (6 bases each). The CDR3 sequence is 15 residues long. Trimming left V 0 bases short and J 2 bases short, with 9 bases between. Germline V gives CDR1 SGDLS, CDR2 YYNGEE. CDR3 residues: CASSVARGAYNEQFF. The CDR3 DNA sequence: TGTGCCAGCAGCGTAGCTAGGGGGGCCTACAATGAGCAGTTCTTC.

The V gene is TRBV7-9, the J gene TRBJ2-7, with 9 bases that match TRBD1. Germline loops: CDR1 SEHNR, CDR2 FQNEAQ (reference sequence). The CDR3 extends over 15 amino acids. After removal of 2 bases from V and 6 bases from J, the junction contained 8 bases not matched to a gene. The DNA for the CDR3 is TGTGCCAGCAGCTTAAGGGACAGGGAGCTTGGCGAGCAGTACTTC. This sequence encodes CASSLRDRELGEQYF.

There are a few counts of this clonotype. The V gene is TRBV10-3, the J gene TRBJ2-7; 10 nucleotides match TRBD2. The CDR3 is made up of 15 amino acids. CDR1 is ENHRY and CDR2 is SYGVKD in the germline V gene. V was clipped by 4 bases and J by 1 base; unmatched bases: 4. The CDR3 region has the DNA TGTGCCATCAGTGCCCTAGCGGGAGATTCCTACGAGCAGTACTTC. Translation: CAISALAGDSYEQYF.

The sample holds many counts of this clonotype. The chain uses TRBV7-9 and TRBJ1-1; D gene uncertain. V shed 6 bases and J shed 1 base, with 12 bases lying between them. The CDR3 length is 14 residues. The germline V gene encodes CDR1 SEHNR and CDR2 FQNEAQ (reference sequence). CDR3 region: CASSPLSPNTEAFF. The CDR3 DNA reads as TGTGCCAGCAGTCCCCTGAGTCCGAACACTGAAGCTTTCTTT.

This clonotype occurred many times. The rearrangement joins TRBV29-1 to TRBJ2-5; a possible D gene is TRBD1 (5 bases). The CDR3 has 14 amino acids. Between the trimmed V and J ends, which lost 6 bases and 2 bases, there was a span of 16 bases. The V gene's germline CDR1 is SQVTM and CDR2 ANQGSEA. DNA of the CDR3: TGCAGCGTAGCCGAACTGACAGTACAAGAGACCCAGTACTTC. Encoded protein: CSVAELTVQETQYF.

The chain joins TRBV28 to TRBJ2-1; D uncertain. Germline lookup yields CDR1 MDHEN and CDR2 SYDVKM. The CDR3 loop spans 11 amino acids. With 4 bases removed from V and 10 bases from J, the gap between germline ends came to 8 bases. The CDR3 region is CASSSTREQFF. The CDR3 DNA is TGTGCCAGCAGTTCTACGCGGGAGCAGTTCTTC.

This clonotype was seen only a few times. The V call is TRBV20-1, the J call TRBJ2-1, with a possible D match to TRBD2 (5 bases). V was trimmed by 1 base and J by 9 bases, leaving 16 bases between them. Germline CDR1 reads DFQATT; CDR2 reads SNEGSKA (reference sequence). There are 14 residues in the CDR3. The DNA of the CDR3 is TGCAGTGCTAGAGCCCCTCTAATAGAGGGTGAGCAGTTCTTC. Its translation is CSARAPLIEGEQFF.

This clonotype was seen a handful of times. The gene calls are TRBV5-1 and TRBJ2-5, with 11 bases aligning to TRBD1. Looked up from germline, CDR1 is SGHRS and CDR2 is YFSETQ. Trimming cost V 4 bases and J 4 bases; bases outside gene matches: 9. The CDR3 runs to 16 residues. CDR3 in DNA: TGCGCCAGCAGCCCTTTTCCGGGACAGGGGGGAGAGACCCAGTACTTC. Amino acid sequence: CASSPFPGQGGETQYF. Looking up the rest from reference TRBV5-1 and TRBJ2-5 gives the full variable domain: KAGVTQTPRYLIKTRGQQVTLSCSPISGHRSVSWYQQTPGQGLQFLFEYFSETQRNKGNFPGRFSGRQFSNSRSEMNVSTLELGDSALYLCASSPFPGQGGETQYFGPGTRLLVL.

The chain employs TRBV6-1 and TRBJ2-3, with 9 nucleotides matching TRBD2. Germline V lookup: CDR1 MNHNS, CDR2 SASEGT. The length of the CDR3 is 18 residues. With V trimmed by 7 bases and J by 0 bases, 14 bases remained unmatched. The CDR3 here is CASTSGTSFLLSTDTQYF. CDR3 nucleotides: TGTGCCAGCACCTCTGGGACTAGCTTCCTGCTTAGCACAGATACGCAGTATTTT.

In this sample, this clonotype turned up many times. The V gene is TRBV5-1, the J gene TRBJ2-7, with 11 bases aligning to TRBD1. Germline V gives CDR1 SGHRS, CDR2 YFSETQ. This CDR3 has 15 residues. J gave up 0 bases and V 3 bases, and 2 bases lay outside the gene matches. The chain's CDR3 is CASSWGQGGSYEQYF. CDR3 nucleotide sequence: TGCGCCAGCAGCTGGGGACAGGGGGGCTCCTACGAGCAGTACTTC.

This clonotype was detected ten times or more. The V and J genes are TRBV4-3 and TRBJ2-2, with D unresolved. CDR3 length: 15 amino acids. Trimming took 0 bases from V and 7 from J, leaving 12 bases between them. Germline values: CDR1 LGHNA, CDR2 YSLEER. For the CDR3, the DNA is TGCGCCAGCAGCCAAGATCTACCCGACCGCGGGGAGCTGTTTTTT. Protein: CASSQDLPDRGELFF.

This clonotype was seen a few times. The V gene is TRBV5-1, the J gene TRBJ2-1; no firm D call. The ends were cut back, 0 bases at V and 0 bases at J, with 10 bases in the middle. The CDR3 has 16 residues. Germline V gene data show CDR1 as SGHRS and CDR2 as YFSETQ. CDR3 in DNA: TGCGCCAGCAGCTTGGGCGACTCCAGCTCCTACAATGAGCAGTTCTTC. It yields the protein CASSLGDSSSYNEQFF.

The V gene is TRBV20-1, the J gene TRBJ1-5, with TRBD1 as a possible D gene (5 bases). The germline gives CDR1 DFQATT, CDR2 SNEGSKA (reference sequence). The V end was cut by 7 bases, the J end by 2 bases, with 12 bases between. The CDR3 sequence is 13 residues long. CDR3 region: CSVPARGNQPQHF. As DNA, the CDR3 is TGCAGTGTTCCCGCCAGGGGCAATCAGCCCCAGCATTTT.

This clonotype was counted between two and nine times. The chain has TRBV12-3 or TRBV12-4 and TRBJ2-2; a possible D gene is TRBD2 (7 bases). The length of the CDR3 is 17 residues. The V and J ends lost 4 bases and 0 bases respectively, with 15 bases between them. The CDR3 protein is CASSSLAGAANTGELFF. The CDR3 DNA follows: TGTGCCAGCAGTTCCCTGGCGGGGGCCGCGAACACCGGGGAGCTGTTTTTT.

This clonotype was recorded a few times. The genes are TRBV7-2 and TRBJ1-2; D unresolved. The CDR3 sequence is 14 residues long. Per germline, CDR1 SGHTA and CDR2 FQGNSA. Trimming shortened V by 5 bases and J by 8 bases, and 18 bases separated the two germline ends. CDR3 bases: TGTGCCAGCAGCCTTACGTGGGTATCTGGGGGCTACACCTTC. Amino acid sequence: CASSLTWVSGGYTF.

This clonotype turned up a few times. This chain joins TRBV15 and TRBJ2-5; TRBD1 agrees at 9 bases. After removal of 2 bases from V and 2 bases from J, the junction contained 6 bases not matched to a gene. The CDR3 is 16 amino acids. CDR1 LNHNV and CDR2 YYDKDF come from the germline V gene (reference sequence). This CDR3 reads CATSRNRDRGQETQYF. The CDR3 DNA is TGTGCCACCAGCAGAAACCGTGACAGGGGGCAAGAGACCCAGTACTTC.

This clonotype was counted a few times. The chain uses TRBV20-1 and TRBJ1-4, with D possibly being TRBD1 (5 bases). This CDR3 has 14 residues. Per germline, CDR1 DFQATT and CDR2 SNEGSKA (reference sequence). Between the trimmed V and J ends, which lost 0 bases and 7 bases, there was a span of 12 bases. The DNA of the CDR3 is TGCAGTGCTAGAGAACATCAGGGCGGTGAAAAACTGTTTTTT. Translated, it gives CSAREHQGGEKLFF.